The clone carrying this T cell receptor (beta chain) occurred a few times. The antigen is unknown. This entry is derived from a study of post-analysis software for immune sequencing data. Overall study context: As for disease course, relapsing-remitting, secondary progressive and progressive-relapsing multiple sclerosis were all included. Regarding the study as a whole: Roughly five TRBV segments, including TRBV5-6, TRBV5-1 and TRBV20-1, were more frequent in patients than controls. Samples prepared in the same batch strongly co-clustered by F measure. Multiple sclerosis patients showed significantly lower normalized Chao1 diversity than controls did.

Presence of unique molecular identifiers characterized the TCR beta cDNA libraries. Once 1 to 10 million T cells were used, roughly 490,000 cDNA molecules resulted. TCRdb re-derived calls from the PCR reads in MiXCR, one entry per CDR3 protein. The profile shows about 430,000 distinct CDR3 sequences, 30% to 40% of them singletons. Trimming took off 9 bases at V and 5 bases at J, with 16 bases between the two ends. Per germline, CDR1 ENHRY and CDR2 SYGVKD. The CDR3 has 14 amino acids. This TCR was recovered from a girl aged 2 to 10 with multiple sclerosis. The J gene is TRBJ1-4, the V gene TRBV10-3, with no clear D. The sequencing input was blood. CDR3 protein: CAIRARESNEKLFF. CDR3 in DNA: TGTGCCATACGGGCGAGGGAGAGCAATGAAAAACTGTTTTTT.